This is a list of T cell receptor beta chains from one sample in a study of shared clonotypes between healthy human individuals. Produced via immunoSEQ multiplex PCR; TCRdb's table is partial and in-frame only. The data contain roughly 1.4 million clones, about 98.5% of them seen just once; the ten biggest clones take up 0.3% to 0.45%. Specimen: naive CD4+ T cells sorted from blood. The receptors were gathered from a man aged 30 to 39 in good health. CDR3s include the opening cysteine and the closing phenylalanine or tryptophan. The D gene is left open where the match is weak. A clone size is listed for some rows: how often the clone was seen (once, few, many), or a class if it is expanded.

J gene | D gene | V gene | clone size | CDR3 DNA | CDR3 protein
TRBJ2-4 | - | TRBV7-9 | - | TGTGCCAGCAGCCCGGACAGAGGAGGCAAAAACATTCAGTACTTC | CASSPDRGGKNIQYF
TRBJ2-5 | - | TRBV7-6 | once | TGTGCCAGCAGCCTTGGGTACGAGTCCCCAGGGACCCAGTACTTC | CASSLGYESPGTQYF
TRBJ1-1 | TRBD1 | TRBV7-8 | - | TGTGCCAGCAGCTCCAGACAGGGACATAACACTGAAGCTTTCTTT | CASSSRQGHNTEAFF
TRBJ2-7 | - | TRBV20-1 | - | TGCAGTGCTAGAGATCGTGGAGAGCAGTACTTC | CSARDRGEQYF
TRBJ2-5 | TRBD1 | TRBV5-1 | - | TGCGCCAGCGGCGGTACAGGGGGTGAGACCCAGTACTTC | CASGGTGGETQYF
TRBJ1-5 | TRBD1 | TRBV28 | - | TGTGCCAGCAGTTTATTGGTCAGGGGGCCTAATCAGCCCCAGCATTTT | CASSLLVRGPNQPQHF
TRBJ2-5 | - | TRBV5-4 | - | TGTGCCAGCAGCTTTAGTACGGATCATGGAGAGACCCAGTACTTC | CASSFSTDHGETQYF
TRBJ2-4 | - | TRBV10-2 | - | TGCGCCAGCAGTGAAAGAGAGAAGATAGCCAAAAACATTCAGTACTTC | CASSEREKIAKNIQYF
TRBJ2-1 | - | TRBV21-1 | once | TGTGCCGAACGTCCAGGGGGACTAGCGACTGCTGAGATGAATGAGCAGTTCTTC | CAERPGGLATAEMNEQFF
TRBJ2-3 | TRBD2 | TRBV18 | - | TGTGCCAGCTCGTCCGGGACTAGCGGGAGCCGCAGTAGGACAGATACGCAGTATTTT | CASSSGTSGSRSRTDTQYF
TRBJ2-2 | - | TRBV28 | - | TGTGCCAGCACACGCAGATTTTCCCCGGGGGCAGGGCCCGGGGAGCTGTTTTTT | CASTRRFSPGAGPGELFF
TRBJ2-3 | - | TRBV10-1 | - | TGCGCCAGCACTCCCGGCCCCTGGGGAGATACGCAGTATTTT | CASTPGPWGDTQYF
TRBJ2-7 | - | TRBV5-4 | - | TGTGCCAGCAGCCCCGGGACCCTCAGGAACTACGAGCAGTACTTC | CASSPGTLRNYEQYF
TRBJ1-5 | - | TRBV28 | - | TGTGCCAGCAGTTTAGTCTTTACTAGCAATCAGCCCCAGCATTTT | CASSLVFTSNQPQHF
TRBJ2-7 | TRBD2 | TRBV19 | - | TGTGCCAGTAGTACAAGACTAGCGGAGACGACGGGACAGTACTTC | CASSTRLAETTGQYF
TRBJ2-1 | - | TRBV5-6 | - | TGTGCCAGCAGCTTGTTTGGGAGCTCCTACAATGAGCAGTTCTTC | CASSLFGSSYNEQFF
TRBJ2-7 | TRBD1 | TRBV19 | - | TGTGCCAGTAGTTTCGCGGACAGGGGGCCCTACGAGCAGTACTTC | CASSFADRGPYEQYF
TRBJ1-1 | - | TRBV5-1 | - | TGCGCCAGCAGCTTGATGGACGGCGGCACTGAAGCTTTCTTT | CASSLMDGGTEAFF
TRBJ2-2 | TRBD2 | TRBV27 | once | TGTGCCAGCAGCAGGGGACTAGCGGGATACGACGGGGAGCTGTTTTTT | CASSRGLAGYDGELFF
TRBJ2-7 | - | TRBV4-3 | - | TGCGCCAGCAGCCAAGAGCTTGGCCGCGCCTACGAGCAGTACTTC | CASSQELGRAYEQYF
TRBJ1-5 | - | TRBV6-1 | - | TGTGCCAGCAGTTTGAATAATCAGCCCCAGCATTTT | CASSLNNQPQHF
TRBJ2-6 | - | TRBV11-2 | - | TGTGCCAGCAGCTTAGTTCGAACGGGGGCCAACGTCCTGACTTTC | CASSLVRTGANVLTF
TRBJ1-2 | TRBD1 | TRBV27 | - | TGTGCCACCCGGGACTACAGGGGTGATTATGGCTACACCTTC | CATRDYRGDYGYTF
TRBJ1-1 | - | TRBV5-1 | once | TGCGCCAGCAGCTTATTTTGGGGGGCTTCGAACACTGAAGCTTTCTTT | CASSLFWGASNTEAFF
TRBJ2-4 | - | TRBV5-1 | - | TGCGCCAGCAGCTTGGGACTAACAGGGAGAGAAAACATTCAGTACTTC | CASSLGLTGRENIQYF
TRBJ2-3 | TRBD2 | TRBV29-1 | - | TGCAGCGTTGCTAGCGGGAATTATGATACGCAGTATTTT | CSVASGNYDTQYF
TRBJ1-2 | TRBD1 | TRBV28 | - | TGTGCCAGCACCGTCCTCCGGGACAGGGGCTATGGCTACACCTTC | CASTVLRDRGYGYTF
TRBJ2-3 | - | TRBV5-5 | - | TGTGCCAGCAGCTTTAGCCCAGATACGCAGTATTTT | CASSFSPDTQYF
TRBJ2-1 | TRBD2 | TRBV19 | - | TGTGCCAGTAGTATAAGAGGGACTAGCGGATACAATGAGCAGTTCTTC | CASSIRGTSGYNEQFF
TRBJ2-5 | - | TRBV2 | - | TGTGCCAGCAGTGCCTCCGGGACCCCGGTTGAGACCCAGTACTTC | CASSASGTPVETQYF
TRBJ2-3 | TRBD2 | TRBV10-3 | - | TGTGCCATCAGTGAGACTAGCGGGAGGTCTTCCCCCACAGATACGCAGTATTTT | CAISETSGRSSPTDTQYF
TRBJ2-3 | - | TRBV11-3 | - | TGTGCCAGCAGCTCCGTTGGTAGCACAGATACGCAGTATTTT | CASSSVGSTDTQYF
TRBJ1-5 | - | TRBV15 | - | TGTGCCACCAGCAGAGATCGGGTACGGTCCGATCAGCCCCAGCATTTT | CATSRDRVRSDQPQHF
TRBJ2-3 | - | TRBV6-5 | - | TGTGCCAGCAGTTACTCAGGGGCAGGGGCCACAGATACGCAGTATTTT | CASSYSGAGATDTQYF